The 18 T cell receptor beta chains below were found in one sample sequenced in a study of blood T cell repertoires in COVID-19. Sequenced by immunoSEQ multiplex PCR; TCRdb stores in-frame clones only, minus some. The sample consists of 150,000 to 250,000 clones, roughly 83% of them appearing once. The specimen sequenced was peripheral blood. All receptors come from a woman in her 40s with COVID-19, enrolled during active disease.

Comment on this clone: The junction and the germline gene differ at one end; a read error may be behind it. The chain employs TRBV7-3 and TRBJ2-1; 7 bases match TRBD2. This CDR3 is 13 amino acids long. CDR1 is SGHTA, CDR2 FQGTGA, per germline. The CDR3 sequence: CASSLWGRDRLVF. The CDR3, as DNA: TGTGCCAGCAGCTTATGGGGGAGGGACCGGTTAGTCTTC. Complete variable domain (other parts from reference TRBV7-3 and TRBJ2-1): GAGVSQTPSNKVTEKGKYVELRCDPISGHTALYWYRQSLGQGPEFLIYFQGTGAADDSGLPNDRFFAVRPEGSVSTLKIQRTERGDSAVYLCASSLWGRDRLVFGPGTRLTVL.

This clone was seen only a few times. J is TRBJ2-7 and V is TRBV3-1 (or the pseudogene TRBV3-2); D is unresolved. CDR1 is LGHDT, CDR2 YNNKEL, per germline (reference sequence). The V and J ends lost 0 bases and 2 bases respectively, with 2 bases between them. The CDR3 is 12 amino acids. CDR3 bases: TGTGCCAGCAGCCAAGACACCTACGAGCAGTACTTC. Translation: CASSQDTYEQYF.

The chain is built from TRBV5-1 and TRBJ2-1, with 8 bases aligning to TRBD2. The length of the CDR3 is 15 residues. Per germline, CDR1 SGHRS and CDR2 YFSETQ. The trim removed 1 base at V and 3 bases at J, leaving 3 bases unmatched. Here the CDR3 reads CASSLRAGDYNEQFF. In nucleotides, the CDR3 is TGCGCCAGCAGCTTGAGAGCGGGGGACTACAATGAGCAGTTCTTC.

The V and J genes are TRBV15 and TRBJ1-1, with D unresolved. The V end was cut by 0 bases, the J end by 1 base, with 9 bases between. The V gene's germline CDR1 is LNHNV and CDR2 YYDKDF (reference sequence). This CDR3 region has 15 residues. The CDR3 loop is CATSRDRRGNTEAFF. CDR3 sequence (DNA): TGTGCCACCAGCAGAGATCGGAGAGGGAACACTGAAGCTTTCTTT.

The V gene is TRBV27, the J gene TRBJ2-5; the D gene is possibly TRBD1 (7 bases). V lost 1 base and J 5 bases, leaving 20 bases between the germline ends. Germline CDR1 MNHEY, CDR2 SMNVEV (reference sequence). This CDR3 is 17 amino acids long. In DNA form, the CDR3 reads TGTGCCAGCAGTTTATTTACCGGGTTACAGGGGAGGGAGACCCAGTACTTC. Residues: CASSLFTGLQGRETQYF.

The table lists this clone with a count of one. The CDR3 sequence is CASSLYYEQYF. In DNA, the CDR3 is TGTGCCAGCAGCTTGTACTACGAGCAGTACTTC. The chain employs TRBV5-6 and TRBJ2-7; unclear D gene. Germline lookup yields CDR1 SGHDT and CDR2 YYEEEE. The CDR3 spans 11 residues. Trimming left V 1 base short and J 3 bases short, with 2 bases between.

This clone was observed once. V gene TRBV5-6 combines with J gene TRBJ1-1, with D unresolved. The V gene's germline CDR1 is SGHDT and CDR2 YYEEEE. This CDR3 comprises 14 residues. Trimming took 4 bases from V and 0 from J, leaving 10 bases between them. CDR3 coding DNA: TGTGCCAGCAGCCACTTATCCGTGAACACTGAAGCTTTCTTT. Its translation is CASSHLSVNTEAFF.

This clone was detected only once. The same CDR3 also results from other DNA sequences found in this sample. The chain combines TRBV6-5 with TRBJ1-1, with 7 positions matching TRBD1. Germline trimming cut 5 bases from V and 1 base from J; bases unmatched to any gene: 1. CDR3 length: 13 amino acids. Per the germline V gene, CDR1 is MNHEY and CDR2 is SVGAGI. The CDR3 is CASSRQGNTEAFF. The CDR3 DNA is TGTGCCAGCAGTCGACAGGGGAACACTGAAGCTTTCTTT.

The V call is TRBV9, the J call TRBJ2-7; 7 bases line up with TRBD2. Trimming removed 0 bases from V and 2 bases from J; junction bases left unmatched: 5. This CDR3 has 15 residues. Germline V gene lookup returns CDR1 SGDLS and CDR2 YYNGEE. In DNA form, the CDR3 reads TGTGCCAGCAGCGTAGGTGGACTAGGGGCCTACGAGCAGTACTTC. This gives the protein CASSVGGLGAYEQYF.

This sequence joins TRBV2 and TRBJ1-2; 10 bases agree with TRBD1. This CDR3 comprises 16 residues. V gave up 6 bases and J gave up 4 bases; unmatched junction bases: 11. CDR1 and CDR2 (germline): SNHLY, FYNNEI. The CDR3 protein is CASRRTGGSVIYGYTF. The CDR3 DNA reads as TGTGCCAGCAGACGGACAGGGGGAAGTGTTATCTATGGCTACACCTTC.

The rearrangement joins TRBV9 to TRBJ1-2, with 8 bases matching TRBD1. The CDR3 runs 15 residues. Germline CDR1 SGDLS, CDR2 YYNGEE. V trimming: 4 bases; J trimming: 1 base; junction bases outside the gene matches: 6. The chain's CDR3 is CASSQTGAFNYGYTF. CDR3 bases: TGTGCCAGCAGCCAGACAGGGGCATTTAACTATGGCTACACCTTC.

This clone was observed a few times. The CDR3 loop reads CASGSRDMNTEAFF. The DNA of the CDR3 is TGTGCTAGTGGCTCACGGGATATGAACACTGAAGCTTTCTTT. The chain links TRBV12-5 to TRBJ1-1; the D is unclear. V was clipped by 6 bases and J by 0 bases, with 11 bases between them. This CDR3 region has 14 residues. Germline V CDR1 and CDR2: LGHNT, FRNRAP.

The chain carries TRBV7-9 and TRBJ2-5; D remains unclear. Germline V gene sequence: CDR1 SEHNR, CDR2 FQNEAQ (reference sequence). CDR3 length equals 12 residues. Trimming pared 5 bases from V and 5 bases from J, leaving 9 bases between. The CDR3 bases are TGTGCCAGCAGCCCGCAGGTGGAGACCCAGTACTTC. Its protein product is CASSPQVETQYF.

This chain links TRBV6-5 with TRBJ1-6; weak D call: TRBD1 (6 bases). Trimming stripped 11 bases from V and 2 bases from J, with 10 bases between. The CDR3 loop spans 13 amino acids. Germline lookup yields CDR1 MNHEY and CDR2 SVGAGI. The CDR3 region is CAHGQTYNSPLHF. In DNA, the CDR3 is TGTGCCCACGGACAGACCTATAATTCACCCCTCCACTTT.

The rearrangement joins TRBV5-1 to TRBJ2-6; D is ambiguous. The CDR3 covers 17 residues. CDR1 SGHRS and CDR2 YFSETQ come from the germline V gene. V lost 0 bases and J lost 4, with 14 bases in between. DNA of the CDR3: TGCGCCAGCAGCTTGGCGAATATGGGCTCGGGGGCCAACGTCCTGACTTTC. Protein sequence: CASSLANMGSGANVLTF.

This sequence joins TRBV7-3 and TRBJ2-3; a possible D gene is TRBD2 (6 bases). Germline CDR1 SGHTA, CDR2 FQGTGA. The CDR3 is 17 amino acids. Trimming stripped 0 bases from V and 1 base from J, with 14 bases between. DNA of the CDR3: TGTGCCAGCAGCTTAACGGTCCCAGGAGGGGGCACAGATACGCAGTATTTT. Its translation: CASSLTVPGGGTDTQYF.

The chain has TRBV6-2 or TRBV6-3 and TRBJ1-6; 8 bases are a match to TRBD1. Germline CDR1 and CDR2: MNHEY and SVGEGT. Germline trimming cut 0 bases from V and 7 bases from J; bases unmatched to any gene: 2. The CDR3 is made up of 15 amino acids. The CDR3, as DNA: TGTGCCAGCAGTTACTCGACAGGGGTGAATTCACCCCTCCACTTT. It is translated as CASSYSTGVNSPLHF.

J is TRBJ1-2 and V is TRBV3-1 (or the pseudogene TRBV3-2); D gene unclear. V lost 0 bases to trimming and J lost 4 bases, with 9 bases between them. The CDR3 runs 14 residues. Germline lookup yields CDR1 LGHDT and CDR2 YNNKEL (reference sequence). CDR3 DNA sequence: TGTGCCAGCAGCCAAGAGCAGAAAGTCTATGGCTACACCTTC. This codes for CASSQEQKVYGYTF.